This TCR beta chain was captured by sequencing in a study of blood T cells in healthy people across ages. Findings and caveats of the study: While age rose, TCR beta diversity per million T cells dropped in a roughly linear way. Naive T cell percentage showed a strong correlation with the diversity of TCR beta.

Combining a sample-barcoded 5' primer with a J-beta primer mix, a second PCR ran for roughly 6 to 12 cycles. A template-switch adaptor with 12 random nucleotides tagged each cDNA molecule. TCRdb analysed the 5' RACE reads with MiXCR anew, one entry per CDR3 protein. Of 1.5 million to 2 million distinct CDR3 sequences in the sample, around 48% were seen once. Concerning this clonotype: The antigen remains undetermined.

Staff drew roughly 10 milliliters of peripheral blood from each donor. The V end was cut by 6 bases, the J end by 5 bases, with 17 bases between. This CDR3 is built from 14 residues. Germline V CDR1 and CDR2: DFQATT, SNEGSKA (reference sequence). This chain connects TRBV20-1 to TRBJ1-5, with a possible D match to TRBD1 (6 bases). The specimen sequenced was blood. The clonotype was recovered from a woman between 35 and 50 years old in good health. CDR3 DNA: TGCAGTGCCGCTAGGGGGGTCGATGATCAGCCCCAGCATTTT. Residues: CSAARGVDDQPQHF.